One T cell receptor (beta chain) is described in this entry. It was with random hexamers that roughly 0.45 to 1 ug RNA was reverse transcribed. It was immunoSEQ multiplex PCR that amplified TCR beta CDR3 across 54 Vbeta and 13 Jbeta. MiXCR was run by TCRdb on the immunoSEQ multiplex PCR reads, yielding one entry per CDR3 protein. There are 150,000 to 200,000 distinct CDR3 sequences in the sample; about 95% occur only once, and about 0.15% lies in the top ten. The record originates from a study of CD8 T cells in Susac syndrome. This CDR3 region has 14 residues. Germline CDR1 reads MNHEY; CDR2 reads SMNVEV (reference sequence). The ends lost 3 bases at V and 3 bases at J; junction bases unmatched: 4. CD8+ and CD4+ blood T cells underwent TCR beta sequencing. The multiple sclerosis control cohort comprised treatment-naive individuals presenting with stable or active relapsing-remitting disease. FACS enriched CD8+ TEMRA cells, while bulk CD8+ and CD4+ were negatively isolated.

The TCR originated in a human donor with multiple sclerosis. The chain uses TRBV27 and TRBJ1-1; 7 bases are a match to TRBD1. Sequencing used CD8+ T cells from PBMCs. The CDR3 loop reads CASSFSRGYTEAFF. The DNA of the CDR3 is TGTGCCAGCAGTTTCTCCAGGGGGTACACTGAAGCTTTCTTT.